These 16 T cell receptor beta chains share one sample of origin, sequenced in a study of shared clonotypes between healthy human individuals. TCRdb's table, derived via immunoSEQ multiplex PCR, lists solely in-frame clones and lacks some. The sample lists approximately 2.5 million clones; more than 85% were seen once. Sequenced material: naive CD4+ T cells from PBMCs. The sample's subset: CD45RA+ positively selected. The source is a man between 18 and 35 years old in good health. Some clones in this sample may be carry-over from other donors' samples.

This clone was seen a single time. V is TRBV7-2 and J is TRBJ2-1, with 12 bases that match TRBD2. Looked up from germline, CDR1 is SGHTA and CDR2 is FQGNSA. The CDR3 extends over 16 amino acids. V gave up 5 bases and J gave up 4 bases; unmatched junction bases: 6. Here the CDR3 DNA reads TGTGCCAGCAGCCCTAGCCTAGCGGGAGGGTACAATGAGCAGTTCTTC. Translated: CASSPSLAGGYNEQFF. Filled out from reference TRBV7-2 and TRBJ2-1, the complete variable domain reads GAGVSQSPSNKVTEKGKDVELRCDPISGHTALYWYRQSLGQGLEFLIYFQGNSAPDKSGLPSDRFSAERTGGSVSTLTIQRTQQEDSAVYLCASSPSLAGGYNEQFFGPGTRLTVL.

This clone was observed once. The CDR3 loop is CASPFRLAGDETQYF. The CDR3 DNA is TGTGCCAGCCCCTTCCGACTAGCGGGAGACGAGACCCAGTACTTC. J is TRBJ2-5 and V is TRBV6-1; 12 nucleotides agree with TRBD2. Germline V gene lookup returns CDR1 MNHNS and CDR2 SASEGT. Trimming took 8 bases from V and 5 from J; bases not matched to a gene: 9. The CDR3 runs 15 residues.

This clone was recorded only once. Written as DNA, the CDR3 is TGTGCCAGCAGGGGGACTAGCGGAAACATTCAGTACTTC. Translation gives CASRGTSGNIQYF. The V call is TRBV6-5, the J call TRBJ2-4; the match to TRBD2 covers 11 bases. This CDR3 is built from 13 residues. V gave up 6 bases and J gave up 6 bases; unmatched junction bases: 1. Germline CDR1 reads MNHEY; CDR2 reads SVGAGI.

V is TRBV13 and J is TRBJ2-1, with 9 bases that match TRBD2. The trim removed 5 bases at V and 0 bases at J, leaving 17 bases unmatched. The germline CDR1 and CDR2 sequences are PRHDT and FYEKMQ (reference sequence). There are 20 residues in the CDR3. This chain's CDR3 is CASSPLWREGALSSYNEQFF. The DNA of the CDR3 is TGTGCCAGCAGCCCACTCTGGCGGGAGGGGGCCTTGAGCTCCTACAATGAGCAGTTCTTC.

The rearrangement links TRBV7-2 to TRBJ1-1; the match to TRBD1 covers 7 bases. The CDR3 loop spans 15 amino acids. Germline V gives CDR1 SGHTA, CDR2 FQGNSA. V was clipped by 0 bases and J by 2 bases; unmatched bases: 3. In DNA, the CDR3 is TGTGCCAGCAGCTTAGCGCTAGGGGGCAACACTGAAGCTTTCTTT. Residues: CASSLALGGNTEAFF. Drawing the rest from reference TRBV7-2 and TRBJ1-1, the complete variable domain is GAGVSQSPSNKVTEKGKDVELRCDPISGHTALYWYRQSLGQGLEFLIYFQGNSAPDKSGLPSDRFSAERTGGSVSTLTIQRTQQEDSAVYLCASSLALGGNTEAFFGQGTRLTVV.

V and J are TRBV7-2 and TRBJ2-1; weak D call: TRBD1 (5 bases). The CDR3 length is 15 residues. The V gene lost 1 base and the J gene lost 4 bases, with 11 bases spanning the gap. Per the germline V gene, CDR1 is SGHTA and CDR2 is FQGNSA. CDR3 amino acids: CASSLDGGAYNEQFF. In DNA form, the CDR3 reads TGTGCCAGCAGCTTAGACGGTGGGGCATACAATGAGCAGTTCTTC.

This clone has only one observation. The chain uses TRBV12-5 and TRBJ2-3; 7 nucleotides match TRBD1. The ends lost 1 base at V and 2 bases at J; junction bases unmatched: 3. Germline CDR1 reads LGHNT; CDR2 reads FRNRAP. This CDR3 contains 15 residues. CDR3 residues: CASGLDRGPTDTQYF. The CDR3 region has the DNA TGTGCTAGTGGTTTGGACAGGGGCCCCACAGATACGCAGTATTTT. Using reference TRBV12-5 and TRBJ2-3 for the parts outside the CDR3, the full variable domain is DARVTQTPRHKVTEMGQEVTMRCQPILGHNTVFWYRQTMMQGLELLAYFRNRAPLDDSGMPKDRFSAEMPDATLATLKIQPSEPRDSAVYFCASGLDRGPTDTQYFGPGTRLTVL.

The chain uses TRBV2 and TRBJ1-1, with 7 bases that match TRBD1. The junction had 5 bases not matched to a gene; V was cut back by 10 bases and J by 0 bases. Germline V CDR1 and CDR2: SNHLY, FYNNEI. This CDR3 has 13 amino acids. This CDR3 reads CATNGQVNTEAFF. The DNA of the CDR3 is TGTGCCACGAACGGACAGGTGAACACTGAAGCTTTCTTT.

This clone has only one observation. The chain carries TRBV19 and TRBJ2-7, with 9 bases identical to TRBD1. The J segment lost 1 base and the V segment lost 4 bases, leaving 11 bases of the junction unmatched. CDR1 is LNHDA, CDR2 SQIVND, per germline (reference sequence). The CDR3 is 17 residues long. CDR3 DNA sequence: TGTGCCAGTAGTACCCGGACAGGGGCGGAGAGTTCCTACGAGCAGTACTTC. Translated: CASSTRTGAESSYEQYF.

V gene TRBV4-3 combines with J gene TRBJ2-2; a weak D match, TRBD2 (5 bases). Germline CDR1 LGHNA, CDR2 YSLEER. V lost 0 bases to trimming and J lost 0 bases, with 14 bases between them. This CDR3 has 18 residues. For the CDR3, the DNA is TGCGCCAGCAGCCAAGAAGGTCGAGGGAGTACGAACACCGGGGAGCTGTTTTTT. This translates into CASSQEGRGSTNTGELFF.

Comment on this clone: The sample holds other DNA sequences that translate to the same CDR3. The V and J genes are TRBV7-8 and TRBJ1-1, with D possibly TRBD1 on 5 matching bases. Germline values: CDR1 SGHVS, CDR2 FQNEAQ. The length of the CDR3 is 13 residues. The V end lost 5 bases, the J end lost 1 base, and 8 bases lay between the germline ends. In nucleotides, the CDR3 is TGTGCCAGCAGCCTCAGGGAGAACACTGAAGCTTTCTTT. As protein: CASSLRENTEAFF.

This sequence joins TRBV29-1 and TRBJ2-5; D ambiguous. The ends were cut back, 3 bases at V and 2 bases at J, with 4 bases in the middle. Germline V gives CDR1 SQVTM, CDR2 ANQGSEA. The CDR3 covers 11 residues. As DNA, the CDR3 is TGCAGCGTTGACAGGCAAGAGACCCAGTACTTC. Translating gives CSVDRQETQYF. Full variable domain (missing parts from reference TRBV29-1 and TRBJ2-5): SAVISQKPSRDICQRGTSLTIQCQVDSQVTMMFWYRQQPGQSLTLIATANQGSEATYESGFVIDKFPISRPNLTFSTLTVSNMSPEDSSIYLCSVDRQETQYFGPGTRLLVL.

V and J are TRBV7-9 and TRBJ1-4, with 10 bases fitting TRBD1. Losses at the gene ends were 6 bases for V and 8 bases for J; bases not matched to a gene: 6. The germline V gene encodes CDR1 SEHNR and CDR2 FQNEAQ (reference sequence). This CDR3 contains 14 residues. CDR3 nucleotide sequence: TGTGCCAGCAGTACCGGGACAGGGGTCGAAAAACTGTTTTTT. Protein product: CASSTGTGVEKLFF.

The chain has TRBV6-1 and TRBJ2-5; D not certain. The ends were cut back, 5 bases at V and 5 bases at J, with 12 bases in the middle. The CDR3 has 13 amino acids. Germline V gene data show CDR1 as MNHNS and CDR2 as SASEGT. CDR3 DNA sequence: TGTGCCAGCAGTACCCCAGGTACTGAGACCCAGTACTTC. Protein: CASSTPGTETQYF.

The chain has TRBV27 and TRBJ2-2; D is unresolved. Germline V gene sequence: CDR1 MNHEY, CDR2 SMNVEV (reference sequence). Trimming took 6 bases from V and 5 from J, leaving 16 bases between them. The CDR3 is 15 amino acids. The CDR3, as DNA: TGTGCCAGCAGCACTTCCGTCTTGGGGACCGGGGAGCTGTTTTTT. Translated, it gives CASSTSVLGTGELFF.

The chain joins TRBV7-8 to TRBJ2-1; 13 nucleotides align to TRBD2. The germline V gene encodes CDR1 SGHVS and CDR2 FQNEAQ. The length of the CDR3 is 18 residues. V lost 4 bases, J lost 7 bases, and 13 bases stayed unmatched. Here the CDR3 reads CASSSGQTSGRFLNEQFF. CDR3 in DNA: TGTGCCAGCAGCTCGGGGCAGACTAGCGGGAGGTTTTTGAATGAGCAGTTCTTC. The full variable domain, rest sourced from reference TRBV7-8 and TRBJ2-1, is GAGVSQSPRYKVAKRGQDVALRCDPISGHVSLFWYQQALGQGPEFLTYFQNEAQLDKSGLPSDRFFAERPEGSVSTLKIQRTQQEDSAVYLCASSSGQTSGRFLNEQFFGPGTRLTVL.